One and the same sample provided the 19 T cell receptor beta chains below, sequenced in a study of T cell changes during pregnancy in multiple sclerosis. Profiling relied on immunoSEQ multiplex PCR, and the TCRdb table lists in-frame clones only, not all of them. The sample has roughly 79,000 clones; under 95% are singletons. The material was CD4+ T cells from peripheral blood mononuclear cells, obtained before pregnancy. These receptors originate from a female donor with multiple sclerosis, enrolled in a pregnancy study.

This clone has a handful of counts. V gene TRBV6-1 combines with J gene TRBJ1-4; D not certain. Germline values: CDR1 MNHNS, CDR2 SASEGT. Trimming shortened V by 5 bases and J by 5 bases, and 9 bases separated the two germline ends. The CDR3 is 13 amino acids. CDR3 coding DNA: TGTGCCAGCAGTACAGCAATCAATGAAAAACTGTTTTTT. Protein product: CASSTAINEKLFF.

A word on this clone: Other nucleotide sequences from this sample produce the same CDR3. The V and J genes are TRBV5-1 and TRBJ2-3; D uncertain. V was pared by 3 bases and J by 0 bases, with 5 bases between. From germline, CDR1 is SGHRS and CDR2 YFSETQ. The CDR3 has 13 amino acids. CDR3 nucleotide sequence: TGCGCCAGCAGCTCTTCTAGCACAGATACGCAGTATTTT. Its protein product is CASSSSSTDTQYF.

The chain is built from TRBV7-8 and TRBJ1-5; possibly TRBD1 for D (6 bases). CDR1 is SGHVS, CDR2 FQNEAQ, per germline. V lost 4 bases, J lost 7 bases, and 8 bases lay in between. This CDR3 region has 12 residues. The CDR3 region is CASSYRDQPQHF. The CDR3 nucleotides are TGTGCCAGCAGCTACAGGGACCAGCCCCAGCATTTT.

This clone was seen a single time. The chain employs TRBV6-5 and TRBJ1-5, with a weak D call TRBD1 (6 bases). V lost 6 bases and J 3 bases, leaving 9 bases between the germline ends. From germline, CDR1 is MNHEY and CDR2 SVGAGI. This CDR3 contains 13 residues. The CDR3 loop reads CASRRTDNQPQHF. The CDR3 DNA reads TGTGCCAGCAGACGGACAGACAATCAGCCCCAGCATTTT.

The chain combines TRBV21-1 with TRBJ2-7; the D call of TRBD1 is as the table states it, not checked on the DNA. TRBV21-1 is given as a pseudogene. This CDR3 spans 14 amino acids. CDR3 residues: CASSPGQFVYEQYF. In nucleotides, the CDR3 is TGTGCCAGCAGCCCTGGACAGTTCGTCTACGAGCAGTACTTC.

The gene calls are TRBV6-5 and TRBJ1-1; D is ambiguous. Germline V CDR1 and CDR2: MNHEY, SVGAGI. The CDR3 length is 9 residues. Trimming left V 7 bases short and J 10 bases short, with 7 bases between. As DNA, the CDR3 is TGTGCCAGCACCCTCGTAGCTTTCTTT. This encodes CASTLVAFF.

This clone appeared a single time. V is TRBV4-1 and J is TRBJ1-1; the D is unclear. This CDR3 has 14 amino acids. Per the germline V gene, CDR1 is MGHRA and CDR2 is YSYEKL. V lost 2 bases and J lost 4, with 11 bases in between. CDR3 loop: CASSQIGWSTEAFF. The CDR3 bases are TGCGCCAGCAGCCAAATAGGTTGGAGCACTGAAGCTTTCTTT.

The chain has TRBV18 and TRBJ1-6; weak D call: TRBD1 (6 bases). CDR1 KGHSH and CDR2 LQKENI come from the germline V gene. The CDR3 runs to 17 residues. Between the trimmed V and J ends, which lost 4 bases and 7 bases, there was a span of 20 bases. The CDR3 loop reads CASSHLDTTGYNSPLHF. The CDR3 DNA reads as TGTGCCAGCTCACACCTCGACACGACAGGATACAATTCACCCCTCCACTTT. Using reference TRBV18 and TRBJ1-6 for the parts outside the CDR3, the full variable domain is NAGVMQNPRHLVRRRGQEARLRCSPMKGHSHVYWYRQLPEEGLKFMVYLQKENIIDESGMPKERFSAEFPKEGPSILRIQQVVRGDSAAYFCASSHLDTTGYNSPLHFGNGTRLTVT.

To note about this clone: Other DNA variants within this sample encode the same CDR3. This chain connects TRBV27 to TRBJ1-3; 8 bases align to TRBD1. The CDR3 totals 14 residues. CDR1 is MNHEY and CDR2 is SMNVEV in the germline V gene (reference sequence). Trimming at V came to 5 bases and at J to 5 bases, leaving 5 bases not matched to a gene. CDR3 sequence (DNA): TGTGCCAGCAGTCCTCAGGGGGCCAGAAACACCATATATTTT. It is translated as CASSPQGARNTIYF.

The genes are TRBV5-6 and TRBJ2-2; TRBD2 aligns across 7 bases. The CDR3 totals 17 residues. Germline V gene data show CDR1 as SGHDT and CDR2 as YYEEEE. V gave up 0 bases and J gave up 0 bases; unmatched junction bases: 5. The CDR3 nucleotides are TGTGCCAGCAGCTTGGACCAGGGACTAACGAACACCGGGGAGCTGTTTTTT. Translation: CASSLDQGLTNTGELFF.

The chain couples TRBV30 to TRBJ2-4; D unclear. Germline assignment: CDR1 GTSNPN and CDR2 SVGIG (reference sequence). This CDR3 is built from 14 residues. The V and J ends lost 3 bases and 1 base respectively, with 10 bases between them. The CDR3 DNA sequence: TGTGCCTGGAGCGGCAGGCAGGCCAAAAACATTCAGTACTTC. It translates to CAWSGRQAKNIQYF.

The rearrangement joins TRBV6-1 to TRBJ1-5; no firm D call. CDR1 and CDR2 (germline): MNHNS, SASEGT. V lost 1 base to trimming and J lost 3 bases, with 13 bases between them. This CDR3 is built from 16 residues. CDR3 in amino acids: CASSEGANYNNQPQHF. CDR3 DNA: TGTGCCAGCAGTGAAGGGGCAAATTATAACAATCAGCCCCAGCATTTT.

CDR3 sequence: CSVSGGKGGKETQYF. Written as DNA, the CDR3 is TGCAGCGTGTCCGGCGGGAAGGGAGGCAAAGAGACCCAGTACTTC. The chain recombines TRBV29-1 with TRBJ2-5; TRBD2 is a possible D gene (6 bases). The CDR3 is 15 residues long. Germline V CDR1 and CDR2: SQVTM, ANQGSEA. V was cut by 6 bases and J by 3 bases, with 20 bases left in between.

CDR3 protein: CASTLAENNEQFF. For the CDR3, the DNA is TGTGCCAGTACCCTAGCGGAGAACAATGAGCAGTTCTTC. The chain uses TRBV19 and TRBJ2-1; 7 positions agree with TRBD2. Trimming took 7 bases from V and 5 from J; bases not matched to a gene: 5. The CDR3 is 13 residues long. Germline loops: CDR1 LNHDA, CDR2 SQIVND (reference sequence).

The V call is TRBV9, the J call TRBJ1-1, with unresolved D. Germline CDR1 SGDLS, CDR2 YYNGEE. Trimming cost V 0 bases and J 7 bases, with 13 bases left between them. CDR3 length: 14 residues. CDR3 in DNA: TGTGCCAGCAGCGTAGTGGGCAGTATAAGTGAAGCTTTCTTT. Translating gives CASSVVGSISEAFF. The full variable domain, in which reference TRBV9 and TRBJ1-1 provide the parts outside the CDR3, is DSGVTQTPKHLITATGQRVTLRCSPRSGDLSVYWYQQSLDQGLQFLIQYYNGEERAKGNILERFSAQQFPDLHSELNLSSLELGDSALYFCASSVVGSISEAFFGQGTRLTVV.

Ten or more counts support this clone. The chain has TRBV7-2 and TRBJ1-6, with D maybe TRBD1 (6 bases). CDR1 and CDR2 from the germline V gene are SGHTA and FQGNSA. The CDR3 sequence is 14 residues long. The V and J ends lost 2 bases and 10 bases respectively, with 12 bases between them. CDR3 sequence reads: CASSLIGGGSPLHF. CDR3 DNA sequence: TGTGCCAGCAGCTTAATTGGGGGCGGGTCACCCCTCCACTTT.

This chain joins TRBV5-6 and TRBJ2-6, with 12 bases identical to TRBD2. Germline-derived CDR1 and CDR2 are SGHDT and YYEEEE. Germline trimming cut 3 bases from V and 0 bases from J; bases unmatched to any gene: 7. This CDR3 spans 19 amino acids. The CDR3 reads CASSWGGLAGLSGANVLTF. The CDR3 coding sequence is TGTGCCAGCAGCTGGGGAGGACTAGCGGGACTCTCTGGGGCCAACGTCCTGACTTTC.

The chain links TRBV5-1 to TRBJ2-5, with TRBD1 as a possible D gene (6 bases). V was clipped by 4 bases and J by 2 bases, with 12 bases between them. The CDR3 spans 14 residues. The germline V gene encodes CDR1 SGHRS and CDR2 YFSETQ. CDR3 loop: CASSRTATQETQYF. CDR3 in DNA: TGCGCCAGCAGCCGGACAGCGACACAAGAGACCCAGTACTTC.

This rearrangement joins TRBV2 to TRBJ2-7, with 7 bases fitting TRBD1. Germline V lookup: CDR1 SNHLY, CDR2 FYNNEI. The V and J ends lost 4 bases and 6 bases, in that order; junction bases with no gene match: 3. CDR3 size: 12 residues. The CDR3 DNA is TGTGCCAGCAGTGGGGACAGTCCCGAGCAGTACTTC. Encoded protein: CASSGDSPEQYF.